This T cell receptor beta chain appears in the sequencing data of a study of control samples from healthy donors and cancer patients. Germline V gene data show CDR1 as SGHRS and CDR2 as YFSETQ. The CDR3 is 15 amino acids. Trimming left V 4 bases short and J 2 bases short, with 10 bases between. Some clones are missing from TCRdb's copy, which holds only in-frame ones; the method was immunoSEQ multiplex PCR. The repertoire has 130,000 to 150,000 clones, approximately 88% of them found once; the top ten carry more than 4%. The genes are TRBV5-1 and TRBJ2-6; possible D gene TRBD1, 5 bases. Sequenced input: blood. This sequence originates from a man between 25 and 39 years old in good health. The CDR3 sequence: CASSLDRTGANVLTF. The DNA for the CDR3 is TGCGCCAGCAGCCTTGACAGAACTGGGGCCAACGTCCTGACTTTC. The whole variable domain, filled in from reference TRBV5-1 and TRBJ2-6, reads KAGVTQTPRYLIKTRGQQVTLSCSPISGHRSVSWYQQTPGQGLQFLFEYFSETQRNKGNFPGRFSGRQFSNSRSEMNVSTLELGDSALYLCASSLDRTGANVLTFGAGSRLTVL.